This record looks at one TCR beta chain sequence and its context. Its antigen is not known. The PCR ran on 60 Vbeta and 13 Jbeta primers. TCRdb's table, derived via immunoSEQ multiplex PCR, lists solely in-frame clones and lacks some. The repertoire consists of more than 80,000 clones, with around 76% occurring once and the leading ten covering roughly 8.4%. The sample comes from a study of cytomegalovirus exposure and HLA in healthy donors. The CDR3 is 13 amino acids. Germline CDR1 is SNHLY and CDR2 is FYNNEI. Trimming pared 9 bases from V and 10 bases from J, leaving 21 bases between. General study results and limits: Donors were assumed by presence/absence analyses to have roughly uniform sequencing depth. Certain indistinguishable V segments, among them TRBV6-2 and TRBV6-3, were excluded. Rare TCR sequences predominated, though certain public TCRs were found in many donors.

The sequenced sample was PBMCs. This receptor was identified in a human donor in good health. The genes are TRBV2 and TRBJ1-1, with a possible D match to TRBD1 (6 bases). The chain's CDR3 is CARTTTGRRSAFF. The CDR3 DNA reads as TGTGCCAGGACGACGACAGGTCGGCGGTCAGCTTTCTTT.